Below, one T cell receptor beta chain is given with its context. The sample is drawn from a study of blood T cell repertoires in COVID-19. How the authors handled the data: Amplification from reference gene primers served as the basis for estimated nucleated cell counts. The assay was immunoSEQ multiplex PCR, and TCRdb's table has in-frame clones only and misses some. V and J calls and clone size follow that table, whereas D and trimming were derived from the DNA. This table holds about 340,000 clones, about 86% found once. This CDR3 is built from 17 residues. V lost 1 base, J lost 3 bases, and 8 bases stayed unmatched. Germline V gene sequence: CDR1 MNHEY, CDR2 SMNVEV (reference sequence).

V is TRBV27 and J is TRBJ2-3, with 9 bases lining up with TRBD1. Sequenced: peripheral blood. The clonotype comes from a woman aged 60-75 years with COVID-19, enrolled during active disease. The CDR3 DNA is TGTGCCAGCAGTTTATGGGACAGGGTAAAGGGGACAGATACGCAGTATTTT. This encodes CASSLWDRVKGTDTQYF.